The clone carrying this TCR beta chain was found a few times. Its specificity is unknown. To make TCR beta libraries, researchers used iRepertoire HTBI primers and Arm-PCR of CDR3 regions. TCRdb itself ran the multiplex PCR reads through MiXCR, one entry per CDR3 protein. The repertoire has under 450,000 distinct CDR3 sequences, around 22% of them found once; the top ten carry approximately 26%. This sample was included in a study of regulatory T cells in long-lasting Graves disease. Overall study findings and caveats: The TCR repertoire of persistent Graves' patients was less diverse than that of newly diagnosed ones.

The CDR3 spans 15 residues. The germline V gene encodes CDR1 SGHTA and CDR2 FQGNSA. V lost 5 bases and J lost 8; bases outside the gene matches: 13. The sample's time point: persistent/refractory GD, antithyroid drugs over 5 years with positive TRAb. Preparation of the TCR library used RNA extracted from PBMCs. The genes are TRBV7-2 and TRBJ2-3; 7 bases match TRBD2. The input for sequencing was peripheral blood mononuclear cells (PBMCs), taken when the disease was refractory, from a patient treated with antithyroid drugs. This receptor was obtained from a female donor with Graves disease. The CDR3 region has the DNA TGTGCCAGCAGCCCAGACCAGGCGGGAGTAGGTACGCAGTATTTT. It yields the protein CASSPDQAGVGTQYF. The full variable domain, with the rest looked up from reference TRBV7-2 and TRBJ2-3, is GAGVSQSPSNKVTEKGKDVELRCDPISGHTALYWYRQSLGQGLEFLIYFQGNSAPDKSGLPSDRFSAERTGGSVSTLTIQRTQQEDSAVYLCASSPDQAGVGTQYFGPGTRLTVL.